Shown below are 26 T cell receptor beta chains from a single sample sequenced in a study of blood T cell repertoires in COVID-19. Profiling relied on immunoSEQ multiplex PCR, and the TCRdb table lists in-frame clones only, not all of them. The sample consists of over 130,000 clones, over 75% of them appearing once. The sequenced material came from peripheral blood. These receptors all come from a man between 60 and 70 years old with active or convalescent COVID-19.

This chain joins TRBV5-1 and TRBJ1-1; D uncertain. With 0 bases removed from V and 0 bases from J, the gap between germline ends came to 6 bases. The CDR3 sequence is 14 residues long. Germline assignment: CDR1 SGHRS and CDR2 YFSETQ. Here the CDR3 reads CASSLEALNTEAFF. Here the CDR3 DNA reads TGCGCCAGCAGCTTGGAAGCGCTGAACACTGAAGCTTTCTTT. Filled out from reference TRBV5-1 and TRBJ1-1, the complete variable domain reads KAGVTQTPRYLIKTRGQQVTLSCSPISGHRSVSWYQQTPGQGLQFLFEYFSETQRNKGNFPGRFSGRQFSNSRSEMNVSTLELGDSALYLCASSLEALNTEAFFGQGTRLTVV.

V usage is TRBV28 and J usage is TRBJ1-5; TRBD1 agrees at 7 bases. Germline values: CDR1 MDHEN, CDR2 SYDVKM. The CDR3 runs 18 residues. With 4 bases clipped from V and 1 base from J, the junction kept 13 bases outside the gene matches. CDR3 in amino acids: CASSSTGQTSLSNQPQHF. The CDR3 coding sequence is TGTGCCAGCAGTTCAACGGGACAGACGTCTTTGAGCAATCAGCCCCAGCATTTT.

This clone was seen once. The chain couples TRBV9 to TRBJ2-7, with D perhaps TRBD1 (6 bases). The CDR3 contains 16 residues. The V end was cut by 0 bases, the J end by 6 bases, with 19 bases between. Germline V lookup: CDR1 SGDLS, CDR2 YYNGEE. CDR3 sequence reads: CASSVEGFDLRGEQYF. CDR3 nucleotides: TGTGCCAGCAGCGTAGAGGGGTTTGATCTCAGGGGCGAGCAGTACTTC.

The chain links TRBV27 to TRBJ2-2; 8 bases line up with TRBD1. The V and J ends lost 8 bases and 5 bases, in that order; junction bases with no gene match: 31. This CDR3 comprises 22 residues. Germline loops: CDR1 MNHEY, CDR2 SMNVEV (reference sequence). CDR3 DNA: TGTGCCAGCTACCCCTGGCCTTCCGGGACAGGCGGGGAAACGTTATTAACCGGGGAGCTGTTTTTT. It codes for CASYPWPSGTGGETLLTGELFF.

This clone has only one observation. The chain combines TRBV19 with TRBJ2-3; possible D gene TRBD2, 5 bases. This CDR3 has 14 residues. Trimming left V 4 bases short and J 2 bases short, with 10 bases between. Germline CDR1 and CDR2: LNHDA and SQIVND (reference sequence). CDR3 amino acids: CASSNSGYTDTQYF. CDR3 DNA: TGTGCCAGTAGTAACAGCGGTTACACAGATACGCAGTATTTT.

The V gene is TRBV28, the J gene TRBJ2-5, with no clear D. The V and J ends lost 2 bases and 2 bases respectively, with 12 bases between them. The CDR3 extends over 15 amino acids. Germline V gene lookup returns CDR1 MDHEN and CDR2 SYDVKM. As DNA, the CDR3 is TGTGCCAGCAGTTTAGGCAGGTGGGTTCAAGAGACCCAGTACTTC. Its protein is CASSLGRWVQETQYF.

The CDR3 DNA reads TGCGCCAGCAGTCGACCCCGGCAGGGTGGTTACGAGCAGTACTTC. Amino acids: CASSRPRQGGYEQYF. The chain recombines TRBV4-1 with TRBJ2-7, with D possibly TRBD1 on 5 matching bases. Germline V gives CDR1 MGHRA, CDR2 YSYEKL. V was trimmed by 6 bases and J by 4 bases, leaving 19 bases between them. CDR3 length: 15 residues.

CDR3 sequence reads: CASSTDRGQETQYF. In nucleotides, the CDR3 is TGCGCCAGCAGCACCGACAGGGGTCAAGAGACCCAGTACTTC. This chain links TRBV5-1 with TRBJ2-5, with 8 bases identical to TRBD1. V was clipped by 4 bases and J by 2 bases; unmatched bases: 4. The germline V gene has CDR1 SGHRS and CDR2 YFSETQ. The CDR3 sequence is 14 residues long.

Points on this clone: The sample has other DNA sequences that encode this CDR3 too. This chain joins TRBV19 and TRBJ1-5, with a weak D call TRBD1 (5 bases). This CDR3 has 16 amino acids. V was clipped by 5 bases and J by 10 bases, with 24 bases between them. Germline values: CDR1 LNHDA, CDR2 SQIVND (reference sequence). The CDR3 here is CASSPSGRGGRQPQHF. The CDR3 DNA is TGTGCCAGTAGTCCCTCGGGGCGGGGCGGACGTCAACCCCAGCATTTT.

J is TRBJ2-1 and V is TRBV7-9, with 8 nucleotides matching TRBD2. Germline-derived CDR1 and CDR2 are SEHNR and FQNEAQ (reference sequence). The CDR3 spans 15 residues. V lost 5 bases and J lost 9; bases outside the gene matches: 12. The CDR3 protein is CASSRPGTRTSEQFF. Written as DNA, the CDR3 is TGTGCCAGCAGCAGACCCGGGACTAGGACTTCTGAGCAGTTCTTC.

This sequence joins TRBV19 and TRBJ2-4, with D tentatively TRBD1 (5 bases). This CDR3 comprises 15 residues. The germline V and J ends were trimmed by 5 bases and 2 bases, with 13 bases remaining between them. Germline lookup yields CDR1 LNHDA and CDR2 SQIVND (reference sequence). The CDR3 DNA follows: TGTGCCAGTAGTCCAGGGTCGGTTACCAAAAACATTCAGTACTTC. It codes for CASSPGSVTKNIQYF. The full variable domain, in which reference TRBV19 and TRBJ2-4 provide the parts outside the CDR3, is DGGITQSPKYLFRKEGQNVTLSCEQNLNHDAMYWYRQDPGQGLRLIYYSQIVNDFQKGDIAEGYSVSREKKESFPLTVTSAQKNPTAFYLCASSPGSVTKNIQYFGAGTRLSVL.

This clone was found a few times. The chain joins TRBV5-1 to TRBJ2-2, with a possible D match to TRBD1 (5 bases). CDR1 is SGHRS, CDR2 YFSETQ, per germline. V was trimmed by 7 bases and J by 2 bases, leaving 15 bases between them. There are 15 residues in the CDR3. CDR3 in amino acids: CASCESGYNTGELFF. The CDR3 DNA reads TGCGCCAGCTGTGAATCAGGGTACAACACCGGGGAGCTGTTTTTT.

This chain links TRBV11-2 with TRBJ2-7, with 11 bases aligning to TRBD2. V dropped 6 bases and J dropped 4; count of bases not matched to a gene: 2. Germline CDR1 and CDR2: SGHAT and FQNNGV. The CDR3 covers 13 residues. CDR3 nucleotides: TGTGCCAGCAGAACTAGCGGGAGTTACGAGCAGTACTTC. Protein product: CASRTSGSYEQYF.

V gene TRBV5-1 combines with J gene TRBJ1-4; the D is unclear. Between the trimmed V and J ends, which lost 0 bases and 0 bases, there was a span of 6 bases. Germline V gene data show CDR1 as SGHRS and CDR2 as YFSETQ. The CDR3 is 15 amino acids. The CDR3 sequence: CASSLGRATNEKLFF. The CDR3 DNA is TGCGCCAGCAGCTTGGGGCGGGCAACTAATGAAAAACTGTTTTTT.

The DNA for the CDR3 is TGTGCCAGCAGTTTAGACAACAGGAATGAGCAGTTCTTC. Its protein is CASSLDNRNEQFF. This chain connects TRBV28 to TRBJ2-1, with a weak D call TRBD1 (5 bases). The germline V gene encodes CDR1 MDHEN and CDR2 SYDVKM. Trimming shortened V by 2 bases and J by 7 bases, and 9 bases separated the two germline ends. The CDR3 is 13 residues long.

This chain links TRBV10-3 with TRBJ2-7, with D perhaps matching TRBD1 (7 bases). Germline values: CDR1 ENHRY, CDR2 SYGVKD. Trimming cost V 8 bases and J 3 bases, with 11 bases left between them. The length of the CDR3 is 12 residues. CDR3 nucleotide sequence: TGTGCCATCGGTCAGGGGGGCTACGAGCAGTACTTC. Residues: CAIGQGGYEQYF.

The V call is TRBV7-9, the J call TRBJ1-5, with D tentatively TRBD1 (5 bases). The CDR3 has 14 amino acids. Per the germline V gene, CDR1 is SEHNR and CDR2 is FQNEAQ (reference sequence). V lost 0 bases to trimming and J lost 3 bases, with 6 bases between them. The CDR3 bases are TGTGCCAGCAGCTTAGCAGGGGACAATCAGCCCCAGCATTTT. It specifies CASSLAGDNQPQHF.

The chain uses TRBV5-1 and TRBJ2-3; 7 bases line up with TRBD1. CDR1 is SGHRS and CDR2 is YFSETQ in the germline V gene. J was trimmed by 2 bases and V by 5 bases; bases with no gene match: 5. CDR3 length: 14 amino acids. CDR3 coding DNA: TGCGCCAGCAGGCCCGGGACAGACACAGATACGCAGTATTTT. It codes for CASRPGTDTDTQYF.

The V gene is TRBV5-4, the J gene TRBJ2-7; D uncertain. Germline lookup yields CDR1 SGHNT and CDR2 YYREEE (reference sequence). This CDR3 comprises 14 residues. V dropped 4 bases and J dropped 0 bases, with 11 bases sitting between them. CDR3 sequence (DNA): TGTGCCAGCAGCCCACTCATAAGCTCCTACGAGCAGTACTTC. Protein sequence: CASSPLISSYEQYF.

The chain couples TRBV28 to TRBJ2-7; 10 positions agree with TRBD2. V shed 2 bases and J 7 bases; nucleotides not matched to a gene: 5. Germline CDR1 MDHEN, CDR2 SYDVKM. The CDR3 spans 14 residues. This chain's CDR3 is CASSLLAGVREQYF. The CDR3 DNA is TGTGCCAGCAGTTTACTAGCGGGAGTTCGGGAGCAGTACTTC.

The chain employs TRBV14 and TRBJ2-7, with D perhaps TRBD1 (6 bases). This CDR3 region has 14 residues. Deletions cut 3 bases from V and 3 bases from J, with 12 bases between. Germline-derived CDR1 and CDR2 are SGHDN and FVKESK. The CDR3 DNA reads as TGTGCCAGCAGCCACAAGACAGGCGGCTACGAGCAGTACTTC. This translates into CASSHKTGGYEQYF.

The rearrangement links TRBV18 to TRBJ1-5; no clear D. V was pared by 2 bases and J by 4 bases, with 12 bases between. From germline, CDR1 is KGHSH and CDR2 LQKENI. The CDR3 is made up of 15 amino acids. CDR3 in amino acids: CASSPFGGENQPQHF. The CDR3 DNA reads as TGTGCCAGCTCACCATTCGGCGGGGAAAATCAGCCCCAGCATTTT.

This chain joins TRBV7-9 and TRBJ2-1; D not certain. The CDR3 has 13 residues. Between the trimmed V and J ends, which lost 0 bases and 6 bases, there was a span of 6 bases. Germline V CDR1 and CDR2: SEHNR, FQNEAQ (reference sequence). Here the CDR3 DNA reads TGTGCCAGCAGCTTAGCCAGATTCAATGAGCAGTTCTTC. Translating gives CASSLARFNEQFF.

CDR3 nucleotides: TGTGCCAGCAGTCTTCGCTTCGCCGGGACAGCACAAGAGACCCAGTACTTC. Its translation is CASSLRFAGTAQETQYF. The chain joins TRBV27 to TRBJ2-5; 7 bases map to TRBD1. With 5 bases clipped from V and 2 bases from J, the junction kept 14 bases outside the gene matches. The CDR3 is 17 amino acids. Germline CDR1 MNHEY, CDR2 SMNVEV (reference sequence).

The chain is built from TRBV14 and TRBJ1-3, with 7 nucleotides matching TRBD1. Germline trimming cut 1 base from V and 7 bases from J; bases unmatched to any gene: 1. The germline CDR1 and CDR2 sequences are SGHDN and FVKESK. The CDR3 is 13 amino acids. The CDR3 coding sequence is TGTGCCAGCAGCCAAGGCAGGGGGAACACCATATATTTT. Its protein is CASSQGRGNTIYF.

The gene calls are TRBV29-1 and TRBJ1-4; TRBD1 might be the D (5 bases). Trimming took 6 bases from V and 5 from J, leaving 10 bases between them. The germline V gene has CDR1 SQVTM and CDR2 ANQGSEA. The CDR3 consists of 12 residues. The DNA for the CDR3 is TGCAGCGTCGTGGGGGGAAATGAAAAACTGTTTTTT. As protein: CSVVGGNEKLFF.